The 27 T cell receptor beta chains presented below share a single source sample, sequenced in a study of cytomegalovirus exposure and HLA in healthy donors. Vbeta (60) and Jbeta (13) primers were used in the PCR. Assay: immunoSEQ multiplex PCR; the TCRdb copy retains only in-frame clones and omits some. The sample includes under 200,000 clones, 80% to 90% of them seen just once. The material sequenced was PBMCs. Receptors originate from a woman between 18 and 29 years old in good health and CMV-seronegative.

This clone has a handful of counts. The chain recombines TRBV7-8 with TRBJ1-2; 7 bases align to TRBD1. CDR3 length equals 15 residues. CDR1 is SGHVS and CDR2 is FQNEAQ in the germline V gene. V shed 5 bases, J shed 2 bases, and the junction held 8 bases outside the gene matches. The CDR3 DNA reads TGTGCCAGCAGCACTCAAACAGGGGCCAACTATGGCTACACCTTC. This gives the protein CASSTQTGANYGYTF.

The CDR3 loop is CASSLEGRVYGYTF. DNA of the CDR3: TGTGCCAGCAGCTTAGAAGGCAGGGTTTATGGCTACACCTTC. This rearrangement joins TRBV7-9 to TRBJ1-2; TRBD1 is a possible D gene (5 bases). Germline-derived CDR1 and CDR2 are SEHNR and FQNEAQ (reference sequence). This CDR3 is built from 14 residues. Trimming cost V 1 base and J 5 bases, with 11 bases left between them.

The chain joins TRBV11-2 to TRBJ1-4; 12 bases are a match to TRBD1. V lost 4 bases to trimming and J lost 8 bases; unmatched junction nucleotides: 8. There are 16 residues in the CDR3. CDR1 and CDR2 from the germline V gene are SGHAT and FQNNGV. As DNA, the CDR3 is TGTGCCAGCAGCTACGGGACAGGGGGCGTTAGGGAAAAACTGTTTTTT. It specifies CASSYGTGGVREKLFF.

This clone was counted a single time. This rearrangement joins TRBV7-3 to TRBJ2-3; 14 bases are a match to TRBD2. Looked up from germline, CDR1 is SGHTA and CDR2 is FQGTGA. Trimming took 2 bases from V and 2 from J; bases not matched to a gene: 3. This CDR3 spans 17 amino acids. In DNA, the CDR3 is TGTGCCAGCAGCTTAGGACTAGCGGGGGGTTACACAGATACGCAGTATTTT. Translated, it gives CASSLGLAGGYTDTQYF.

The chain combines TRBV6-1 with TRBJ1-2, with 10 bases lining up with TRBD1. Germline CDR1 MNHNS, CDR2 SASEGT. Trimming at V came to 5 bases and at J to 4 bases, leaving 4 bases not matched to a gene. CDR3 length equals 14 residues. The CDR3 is CASSPGQGVYGYTF. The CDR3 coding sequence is TGTGCCAGCAGTCCCGGACAGGGGGTCTATGGCTACACCTTC.

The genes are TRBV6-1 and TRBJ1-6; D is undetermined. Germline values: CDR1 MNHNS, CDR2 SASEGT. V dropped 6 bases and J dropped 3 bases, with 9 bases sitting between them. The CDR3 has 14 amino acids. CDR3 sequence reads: CASSGGLYNSPLHF. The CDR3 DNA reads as TGTGCCAGCAGCGGAGGACTCTATAATTCACCCCTCCACTTT.

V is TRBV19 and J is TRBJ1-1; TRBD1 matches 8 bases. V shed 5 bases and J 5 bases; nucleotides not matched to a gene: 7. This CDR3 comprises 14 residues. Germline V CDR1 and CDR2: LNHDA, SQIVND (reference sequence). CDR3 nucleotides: TGTGCCAGTAGTCCTGGACAGGGTCTAACTGAAGCTTTCTTT. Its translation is CASSPGQGLTEAFF.

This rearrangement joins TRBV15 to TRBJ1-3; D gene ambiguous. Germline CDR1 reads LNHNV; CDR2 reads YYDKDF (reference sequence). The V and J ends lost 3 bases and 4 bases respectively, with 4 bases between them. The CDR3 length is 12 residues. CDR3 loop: CATSSLGNTIYF. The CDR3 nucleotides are TGTGCCACCAGCAGTCTAGGAAACACCATATATTTT.

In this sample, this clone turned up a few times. CDR3 amino acids: CAGTRGTGTNTEAFF. In DNA form, the CDR3 reads TGTGCCGGGACACGCGGGACAGGGACGAACACTGAAGCTTTCTTT. V is TRBV28 and J is TRBJ1-1; 9 bases agree with TRBD1. With 11 bases clipped from V and 1 base from J, the junction kept 11 bases outside the gene matches. Germline V gene sequence: CDR1 MDHEN, CDR2 SYDVKM. The CDR3 runs to 15 residues. Full variable domain (outside the CDR3, taken from reference TRBV28 and TRBJ1-1): DVKVTQSSRYLVKRTGEKVFLECVQDMDHENMFWYRQDPGLGLRLIYFSYDVKMKEKGDIPEGYSVSREKKERFSLILESASTNQTSMYLCAGTRGTGTNTEAFFGQGTRLTVV.

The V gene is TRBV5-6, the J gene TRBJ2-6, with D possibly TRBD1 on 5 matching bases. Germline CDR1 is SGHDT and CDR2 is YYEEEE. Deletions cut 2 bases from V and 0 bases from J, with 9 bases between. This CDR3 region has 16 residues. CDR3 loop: CASSFYGASGANVLTF. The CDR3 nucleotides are TGTGCCAGCAGCTTTTATGGGGCCTCTGGGGCCAACGTCCTGACTTTC. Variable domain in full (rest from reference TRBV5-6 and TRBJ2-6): DAGVTQSPTHLIKTRGQQVTLRCSPKSGHDTVSWYQQALGQGPQFIFQYYEEEERQRGNFPDRFSGHQFPNYSSELNVNALLLGDSALYLCASSFYGASGANVLTFGAGSRLTVL.

For the CDR3, the DNA is TGTGCCAGCAGTGAGATAGCGGACAGCACAGATACGCAGTATTTT. Protein product: CASSEIADSTDTQYF. The chain is built from TRBV6-4 and TRBJ2-3, with D maybe TRBD2 (6 bases). This CDR3 has 15 residues. Per germline, CDR1 MRHNA and CDR2 SNTAGT. V lost 3 bases and J lost 0, with 10 bases in between.

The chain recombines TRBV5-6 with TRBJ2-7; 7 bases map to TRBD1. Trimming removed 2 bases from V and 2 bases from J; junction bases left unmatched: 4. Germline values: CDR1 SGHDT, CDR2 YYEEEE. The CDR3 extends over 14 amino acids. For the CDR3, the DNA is TGTGCCAGCAGCTTTAGACAGGGTCCCTACGAGCAGTACTTC. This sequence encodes CASSFRQGPYEQYF.

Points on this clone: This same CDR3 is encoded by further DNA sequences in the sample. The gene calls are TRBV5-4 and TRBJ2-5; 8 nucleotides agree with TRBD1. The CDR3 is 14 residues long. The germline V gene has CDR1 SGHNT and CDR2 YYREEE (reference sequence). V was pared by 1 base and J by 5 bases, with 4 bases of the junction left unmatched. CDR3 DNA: TGTGCCAGCAGCTTGCAGGGGGCCCAGGAGACCCAGTACTTC. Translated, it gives CASSLQGAQETQYF.

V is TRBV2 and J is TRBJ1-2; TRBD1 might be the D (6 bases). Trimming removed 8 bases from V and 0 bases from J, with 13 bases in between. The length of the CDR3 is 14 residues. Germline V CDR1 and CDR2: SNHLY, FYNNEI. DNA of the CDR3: TGTGCCAGCGGGGGCCTCGAAGCTAACTATGGCTACACCTTC. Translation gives CASGGLEANYGYTF. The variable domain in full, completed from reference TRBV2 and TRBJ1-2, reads EPEVTQTPSHQVTQMGQEVILRCVPISNHLYFYWYRQILGQKVEFLVSFYNNEISEKSEIFDDQFSVERPDGSNFTLKIRSTKLEDSAMYFCASGGLEANYGYTFGSGTRLTVV.

This CDR3 reads CASSLGLYTDTQYF. The CDR3 DNA is TGCGCCAGCAGCTTGGGACTGTACACAGATACGCAGTATTTT. This chain connects TRBV5-1 to TRBJ2-3, with D unresolved. Germline-derived CDR1 and CDR2 are SGHRS and YFSETQ. Trimming removed 0 bases at V and 2 bases at J, with 7 bases between. CDR3 length: 14 residues. Together with reference TRBV5-1 and TRBJ2-3, the CDR3 gives the full variable domain: KAGVTQTPRYLIKTRGQQVTLSCSPISGHRSVSWYQQTPGQGLQFLFEYFSETQRNKGNFPGRFSGRQFSNSRSEMNVSTLELGDSALYLCASSLGLYTDTQYFGPGTRLTVL.

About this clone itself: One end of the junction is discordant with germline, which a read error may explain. The DNA of the CDR3 is TGTGCCAGCAGATTAGAGCCAGGGCGCGACGTACGTCCGCATGAGCAGTTCTTC. Its protein product is CASRLEPGRDVRPHEQFF. The chain employs TRBV7-2 and TRBJ2-1, with D perhaps matching TRBD1 (5 bases). CDR1 is SGHTA and CDR2 is FQGNSA in the germline V gene. The CDR3 consists of 18 residues. The full variable domain, completed using reference TRBV7-2 and TRBJ2-1, is GAGVSQSPSNKVTEKGKDVELRCDPISGHTALYWYRQSLGQGLEFLIYFQGNSAPDKSGLPSDRFSAERTGGSVSTLTIQRTQQEDSAVYLCASRLEPGRDVRPHEQFFGPGTRLTVL.

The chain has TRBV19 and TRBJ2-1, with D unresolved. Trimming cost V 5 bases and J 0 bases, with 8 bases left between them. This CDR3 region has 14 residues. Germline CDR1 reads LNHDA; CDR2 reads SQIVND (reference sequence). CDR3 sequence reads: CASSPRGSYNEQFF. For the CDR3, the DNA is TGTGCCAGTAGTCCCCGCGGCTCCTACAATGAGCAGTTCTTC. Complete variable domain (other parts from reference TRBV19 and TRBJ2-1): DGGITQSPKYLFRKEGQNVTLSCEQNLNHDAMYWYRQDPGQGLRLIYYSQIVNDFQKGDIAEGYSVSREKKESFPLTVTSAQKNPTAFYLCASSPRGSYNEQFFGPGTRLTVL.

CDR3 DNA: TGTGCCAGCAGCCTCGACAGGGAGCTTGCTGAAGCTTTCTTT. This translates into CASSLDRELAEAFF. The rearrangement uses TRBV28 and TRBJ1-1, with 7 positions matching TRBD1. The length of the CDR3 is 14 residues. V lost 6 bases to trimming and J lost 6 bases; unmatched junction nucleotides: 10. Germline V gene lookup returns CDR1 MDHEN and CDR2 SYDVKM.

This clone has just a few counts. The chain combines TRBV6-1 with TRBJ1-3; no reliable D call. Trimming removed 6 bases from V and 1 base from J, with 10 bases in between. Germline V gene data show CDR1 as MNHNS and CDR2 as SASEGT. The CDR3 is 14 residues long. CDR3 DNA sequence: TGTGCCAGCAGCCAACAGTGGTCTGGAAACACCATATATTTT. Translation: CASSQQWSGNTIYF.

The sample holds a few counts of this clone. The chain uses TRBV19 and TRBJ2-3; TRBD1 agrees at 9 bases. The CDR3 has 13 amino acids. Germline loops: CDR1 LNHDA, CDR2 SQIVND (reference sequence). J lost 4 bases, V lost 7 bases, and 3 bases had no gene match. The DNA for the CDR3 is TGTGCCAGTAACAGGGGGCCATCAGATACGCAGTATTTT. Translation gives CASNRGPSDTQYF.

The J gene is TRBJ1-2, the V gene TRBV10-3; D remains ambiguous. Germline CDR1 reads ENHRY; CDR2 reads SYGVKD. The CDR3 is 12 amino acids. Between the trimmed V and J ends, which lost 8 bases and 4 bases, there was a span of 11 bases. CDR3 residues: CAIRGEGYGYTF. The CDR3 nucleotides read TGTGCCATCCGCGGTGAGGGCTATGGCTACACCTTC.

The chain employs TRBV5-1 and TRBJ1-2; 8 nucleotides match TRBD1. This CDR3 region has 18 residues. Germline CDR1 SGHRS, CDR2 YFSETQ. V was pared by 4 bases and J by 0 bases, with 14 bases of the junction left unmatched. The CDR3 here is CASSPYPGQEISNYGYTF. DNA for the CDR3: TGCGCCAGCAGCCCGTACCCGGGACAGGAGATCTCTAACTATGGCTACACCTTC.

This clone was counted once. In nucleotides, the CDR3 is TGTGCCAGTAGTGAACAAGACAGTGTCGGCTATGGCTACACCTTC. This translates into CASSEQDSVGYGYTF. The V call is TRBV19, the J call TRBJ1-2; possibly TRBD1 for D (5 bases). V lost 5 bases and J 4 bases, leaving 17 bases between the germline ends. This CDR3 has 15 amino acids. Germline CDR1 reads LNHDA; CDR2 reads SQIVND (reference sequence).

The CDR3 spells CASSLQGSSSGNTIYF. CDR3 DNA sequence: TGTGCCAGCAGCTTACAGGGGAGCAGCTCTGGAAACACCATATATTTT. The chain carries TRBV5-4 and TRBJ1-3; 7 bases map to TRBD1. The V gene's germline CDR1 is SGHNT and CDR2 YYREEE (reference sequence). The trim removed 2 bases at V and 0 bases at J, leaving 5 bases unmatched. The CDR3 is 16 amino acids.

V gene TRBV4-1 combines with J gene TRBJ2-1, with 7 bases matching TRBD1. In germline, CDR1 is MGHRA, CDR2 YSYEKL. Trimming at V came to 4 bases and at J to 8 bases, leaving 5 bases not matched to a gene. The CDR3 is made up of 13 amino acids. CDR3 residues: CASSPRDSHEQFF. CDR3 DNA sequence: TGCGCCAGCAGCCCTCGGGACAGCCATGAGCAGTTCTTC.

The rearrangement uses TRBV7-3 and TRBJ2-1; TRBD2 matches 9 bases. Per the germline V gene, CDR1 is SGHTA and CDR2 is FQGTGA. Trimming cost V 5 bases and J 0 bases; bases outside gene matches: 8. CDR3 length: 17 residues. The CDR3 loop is CASSPLRSGGSYNEQFF. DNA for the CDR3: TGTGCCAGCAGCCCCCTTCGTAGCGGGGGCTCCTACAATGAGCAGTTCTTC.

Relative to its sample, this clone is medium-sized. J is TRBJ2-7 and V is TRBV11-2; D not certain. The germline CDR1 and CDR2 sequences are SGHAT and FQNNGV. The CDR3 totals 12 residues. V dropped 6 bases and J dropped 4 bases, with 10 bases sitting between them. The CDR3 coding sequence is TGTGCCAGCAGTTCCTACGAGTACGAGCAGTACTTC. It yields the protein CASSSYEYEQYF.